The rows below give T cell receptor beta chains drawn from one sample of a study of blood T cell repertoires in COVID-19. Method: immunoSEQ multiplex PCR; TCRdb's copy keeps in-frame clones and lacks some. The sample shows 150,000 or so clones, 70% to 90% of them seen only once. The specimen was peripheral blood. These receptors originate from a woman in her sixties with COVID-19, enrolled during active disease. The CDR3 runs from the conserved cysteine through the conserved F or W. The D gene is left open where the match is weak. Part of the rows lack a size; the others show once, few, many or a class for expanded clones.

>TRBD2|NA|TRBJ2-7|TRBV28
CASSLFLGLAGVYEQYF
TGTGCCAGCAGTTTATTCCTTGGACTAGCGGGGGTGTACGAGCAGTACTTC
>TRBD1|NA|TRBJ1-5|TRBV19
CASRTGLGQGAFSNQPQHF
TGTGCCAGTAGAACGGGTTTGGGACAGGGGGCTTTTAGCAATCAGCCCCAGCATTTT
>NA|NA|TRBJ1-1|TRBV6-5
CASLFSLNTEAFF
TGTGCCAGCCTTTTTTCGTTGAACACTGAAGCTTTCTTT
>TRBD1|NA|TRBJ1-1|TRBV19
CASSQDRGFEAFF
TGTGCCAGTAGTCAAGACAGGGGATTTGAAGCTTTCTTT
>NA|NA|TRBJ1-1|TRBV10-1
CASSESTTGNTEAFF
TGCGCCAGCAGTGAGTCGACGACAGGGAACACTGAAGCTTTCTTT
>NA|NA|TRBJ1-5|TRBV4-1
CASSQEIGGGQPQHF
TGCGCCAGCAGCCAAGAAATAGGGGGGGGTCAGCCCCAGCATTTT
>NA|NA|TRBJ1-2|TRBV6-5
CASRQPGDRVYGYTF
TGTGCCAGCAGACAGCCCGGGGATCGGGTCTATGGCTACACCTTC
>TRBD2|few|TRBJ2-1|TRBV28
CASSLSSGGSDEQFF
TGTGCCAGCAGTTTAAGTAGCGGGGGGTCGGATGAGCAGTTCTTC
>NA|NA|TRBJ1-2|TRBV4-2
CASSQDRRITYGYTF
TGTGCCAGCAGCCAAGATCGCAGAATCACCTATGGCTACACCTTC
>TRBD1|NA|TRBJ1-2|TRBV6-5
CASRTGGRGYTF
TGTGCCAGCAGGACAGGGGGTCGAGGCTACACCTTC
>TRBD1|NA|TRBJ1-4|TRBV15
CATSRDRVGEKLFF
TGTGCCACCAGCCGGGACAGGGTCGGCGAAAAACTGTTTTTT
>TRBD1|once|TRBJ2-1|TRBV9
CASSVIGGRDNEQFF
TGTGCCAGCAGCGTAATAGGGGGCCGCGACAATGAGCAGTTCTTC
>TRBD2|NA|TRBJ2-3|TRBV19
CASSILAGLGDTQYF
TGTGCCAGTAGTATACTAGCGGGGTTGGGCGATACGCAGTATTTT
>TRBD1|NA|TRBJ2-1|TRBV6-4
CASSGEGAANEQFF
TGTGCCAGCAGTGGTGAGGGGGCCGCCAATGAGCAGTTCTTC
>NA|once|TRBJ1-1|TRBV10-3
CAGSIRGIDTEAFF
TGTGCCGGGAGTATCAGGGGAATAGACACTGAAGCTTTCTTT
>NA|once|TRBJ1-1|TRBV19
CASRHRVPMNTEAFF
TGTGCCAGTAGGCACAGGGTCCCGATGAACACTGAAGCTTTCTTT
>TRBD1|NA|TRBJ1-3|TRBV5-1
CASSEGQPGNTIYF
TGCGCCAGCAGCGAGGGACAGCCCGGAAACACCATATATTTT
>TRBD1|NA|TRBJ1-1|TRBV6-5
CASRGQEDTEAFF
TGTGCCAGCAGAGGACAGGAGGACACTGAAGCTTTCTTT
>NA|few|TRBJ2-3|TRBV6-4
CASSESGLATQYF
TGTGCCAGCAGTGAAAGCGGACTTGCTACGCAGTATTTT
>NA|NA|TRBJ2-1|TRBV28
CASSLSREQFF
TGTGCCAGCAGTTTAAGTCGGGAGCAGTTCTTC
>NA|NA|TRBJ2-3|TRBV5-6
CASSPRLGVSTDTQYF
TGTGCCAGCAGCCCCCGGTTAGGGGTGAGCACAGATACGCAGTATTTT
>TRBD2|NA|TRBJ2-2|TRBV18
CASSPPGSGANTGELFF
TGTGCCAGCTCACCACCGGGGAGCGGGGCGAACACCGGGGAGCTGTTTTTT
>NA|NA|TRBJ1-2|TRBV9
CASSVGPGKEYGYTF
TGTGCCAGCAGCGTGGGCCCAGGGAAGGAATATGGCTACACCTTC
>NA|few|TRBJ2-7|TRBV12-5
CASGFGTRGAYEQYF
TGTGCTAGTGGTTTTGGTACGCGGGGCGCGTACGAGCAGTACTTC
>NA|once|TRBJ1-4|TRBV7-6
CASSLGEGGATNEKLFF
TGTGCCAGCAGCTTAGGGGAGGGGGGAGCAACTAATGAAAAACTGTTTTTT
>NA|NA|TRBJ1-1|TRBV4-1
CASSLIRARAINTEAFF
TGCGCCAGCAGCTTAATAAGGGCCAGGGCGATAAACACTGAAGCTTTCTTT
>NA|NA|TRBJ1-1|TRBV3-1/TRBV3-2
CASSQGRDILDTEAFF
TGTGCCAGCAGCCAGGGGAGGGACATACTGGACACTGAAGCTTTCTTT
>TRBD2|NA|TRBJ2-7|TRBV29-1
CSVRVAGAYEQYF
TGCAGCGTGAGGGTAGCGGGGGCCTACGAGCAGTACTTC
>NA|few|TRBJ1-5|TRBV30
CAWAFPNQPQHF
TGTGCCTGGGCCTTTCCCAATCAGCCCCAGCATTTT
>NA|few|TRBJ2-2|TRBV3-1/TRBV3-2
CASSQGSRGRELFF
TGTGCCAGCAGCCAAGGTTCCAGGGGCAGGGAGCTGTTTTTT
>NA|NA|TRBJ1-2|TRBV2
CASSEESGYGYTF
TGTGCCAGCAGTGAAGAGTCGGGCTATGGCTACACCTTC
>NA|NA|TRBJ1-3|TRBV5-1
CASSLEVVSSGNTIYF
TGCGCCAGCAGCTTGGAAGTCGTGAGCTCTGGAAACACCATATATTTT
>TRBD1|NA|TRBJ1-2|TRBV29-1
CSVEMDRRSNYGYTF
TGCAGCGTTGAAATGGACAGGAGATCTAACTATGGCTACACCTTC
>NA|NA|TRBJ2-2|TRBV14
CASSQAPSPNTGELFF
TGTGCCAGCAGCCAAGCCCCGTCCCCGAACACCGGGGAGCTGTTTTTT
>NA|NA|TRBJ1-6|TRBV6-5
CASSSGVESPLHF
TGTGCCAGCAGTTCAGGGGTGGAATCACCCCTCCACTTT
>TRBD2|NA|TRBJ2-1|TRBV27
CASSSTSGVLSSYNEQFF
TGTGCCAGCAGTTCGACTAGCGGGGTTCTGAGCTCCTACAATGAGCAGTTCTTC
>NA|NA|TRBJ2-7|TRBV27
CASSFRGYEQYF
TGTGCCAGCAGTTTTCGCGGTTACGAGCAGTACTTC
>NA|NA|TRBJ2-4|TRBV14
CASSQRSDTVLAKNIQYF
TGTGCCAGCAGCCAAAGGTCCGACACAGTCCTAGCCAAAAACATTCAGTACTTC
>TRBD1|once|TRBJ1-2|TRBV6-5
CASSLQGIGYGYTF
TGTGCCAGCAGTCTACAGGGGATTGGCTATGGCTACACCTTC
>NA|few|TRBJ1-6|TRBV7-9
CASSPGEYSPLHF
TGTGCCAGCAGCCCGGGGGAGTATTCACCCCTCCACTTT
>NA|NA|TRBJ2-7|TRBV12-2
CASRLDLGVGAYEQYF
TGTGCAAGTCGCTTAGATTTAGGGGTTGGCGCCTACGAGCAGTACTTC
>NA|NA|TRBJ2-5|TRBV11-3
CASSLGNRQETQYF
TGTGCCAGCAGCTTAGGTAACAGACAAGAGACCCAGTACTTC
>TRBD1|NA|TRBJ2-7|TRBV7-9
CASSPKDRGAYEQYF
TGTGCCAGCAGCCCTAAAGACAGGGGTGCCTACGAGCAGTACTTC
>NA|NA|TRBJ1-3|TRBV29-1
CSVGEGGSGNTIYF
TGCAGCGTTGGGGAGGGGGGCTCTGGAAACACCATATATTTT
>NA|NA|TRBJ2-7|TRBV29-1
CSAEGGAGEQYF
TGCAGCGCCGAGGGGGGGGCTGGCGAGCAGTACTTC
>NA|few|TRBJ1-4|TRBV2
CASTAGQTNEKLFF
TGTGCCAGCACGGCAGGACAGACTAATGAAAAACTGTTTTTT
>NA|NA|TRBJ1-1|TRBV11-2
CASRDTRTAGGLFF
TGTGCCAGCAGAGATACCCGGACAGCCGGGGGGTTATTCTTT
>NA|once|TRBJ2-3|TRBV7-2
CASQLLLWGAGTDTQYF
TGTGCCAGCCAGCTTCTCCTATGGGGAGCGGGCACAGATACGCAGTATTTT
>NA|NA|TRBJ2-7|TRBV5-4
CASSLVPGSTLYEQYF
TGTGCCAGCAGCTTGGTCCCGGGTTCAACCCTCTACGAGCAGTACTTC
>TRBD1|NA|TRBJ2-5|TRBV7-9
CASSFVQGAGETQYF
TGTGCCAGCAGCTTTGTCCAGGGGGCTGGAGAGACCCAGTACTTC
>NA|NA|TRBJ1-5|TRBV6-5
CASSPQGANQPQHF
TGTGCCAGCAGCCCACAGGGCGCAAATCAGCCCCAGCATTTT
>NA|NA|TRBJ1-4|TRBV5-1
CASSPQSQATNEKLFF
TGCGCCAGCAGCCCTCAATCACAGGCAACTAATGAAAAACTGTTTTTT
>NA|NA|TRBJ2-3|TRBV18
CASSPPQQGSTDTQYF
TGTGCCAGCTCACCACCGCAGCAGGGTAGCACAGATACGCAGTATTTT